This T cell receptor beta chain emerged from a study of tumor and adjacent non-tumor tissue in lung cancer. As for the study in general: The cohort had 12 adenocarcinoma, 2 squamous cell and 1 small cell patients. Study-wide findings and caveats: TCR diversity was significantly greater in tumor than normal lung tissue. Higher tumor TCR diversity was associated with shorter survival.

The template was RNA from unsorted bulk tissue. As concerns this clonotype: The antigen remains unidentified.

A modified ARM-PCR protocol with three rounds of nested PCR amplified TCRbeta. TCRdb fed the multiplex PCR reads into MiXCR, producing one record per CDR3 protein. The data contain approximately 75,000 distinct CDR3 sequences, over 70% of them singletons. Germline CDR1 SGHAT, CDR2 FQNNGV. The CDR3 totals 15 residues. V lost 3 bases and J lost 7, with 17 bases in between. The rearrangement joins TRBV11-2 to TRBJ2-3; D possibly corresponds to TRBD2 (6 bases). This clonotype was obtained from a woman aged 50 to 60 with non-small cell lung cancer. The sample taken for sequencing was lung tumor tissue. The CDR3 is CASSFTTIGSNTQYF. The DNA for the CDR3 is TGTGCCAGCAGCTTTACTACTATCGGGAGTAATACGCAGTATTTT.